The 20 T cell receptor beta chains listed next were all sequenced from one sample in a study of T-cell reconstitution after alpha-beta-depleted transplantation in children (dated by TCRdb to between 2015 and 2016). The sample's treatment or condition, from its label and the paper: allogeneic hematopoietic cell transplantation with graft depleted of TCRalphabeta T cells and CD19 B cells. The library came from PCR. The sequencer was an Illumina HiSeq 2500. TCR libraries were prepared with molecular barcoding, using unique molecular identifiers to normalize TCRbeta repertoire quantification. In TCRdb, the public reads were trimmed at Q25 with fastp and aligned with MiXCR, with productive beta chains retained. Every CDR3 protein is listed once, alongside the most common genes and DNA of its rows. The table for this sample lists 700,000 or so distinct CDR3 sequences; around 13% of them were counted only once. Of the sample, 0.79% falls within the top ten clones.

The material was PBMCs, obtained before TCRalphabeta/CD19-depleted stem cell transplant. The receptors were sampled from a girl aged 2 to 10 with congenital amegakaryocytic thrombocytopenia, due to receive a stem cell transplant.

This clonotype was counted a few times. This rearrangement joins TRBV21-1 to TRBJ2-5; TRBD1 reflects the table's D call only, with no check against the DNA. TRBV21-1 is annotated as a pseudogene. The CDR3 contains 11 residues. CDR3 in amino acids: CASSSPGTQYF. The CDR3 DNA follows: TGTGCCAGCAGCAGTCCGGGGACCCAGTACTTC.

Ten or more counts support this clonotype. The chain employs TRBV27 and TRBJ2-7, with a tentative D call TRBD1 (6 bases). V was clipped by 3 bases and J by 2 bases, with 11 bases between them. The CDR3 is 14 residues long. Germline V lookup: CDR1 MNHEY, CDR2 SMNVEV (reference sequence). The CDR3 loop reads CASSLVGDTYEQYF. The DNA for the CDR3 is TGTGCCAGCAGTTTGGTTGGGGACACCTACGAGCAGTACTTC.

There are many counts of this clonotype. The gene calls are TRBV24-1 and TRBJ2-1; D is perhaps TRBD1 (5 bases). Looked up from germline, CDR1 is KGHDR and CDR2 is SFDVKD. Trimming cost V 1 base and J 6 bases, with 15 bases left between them. This CDR3 is built from 16 residues. CDR3: CATSDLIGAGFNEQFF. CDR3 nucleotide sequence: TGTGCCACCAGTGATTTAATTGGGGCAGGGTTCAATGAGCAGTTCTTC.

This clonotype has more than one count but fewer than ten. The chain has TRBV27 and TRBJ1-1; D perhaps matches TRBD1 (6 bases). Germline CDR1 and CDR2: MNHEY and SMNVEV (reference sequence). This CDR3 is built from 13 residues. V was cut by 5 bases and J by 9 bases, with 16 bases left in between. CDR3 in amino acids: CASSGGREFKAFF. The CDR3 DNA is TGTGCCAGCAGTGGGGGGCGGGAGTTTAAAGCTTTCTTT.

This clonotype was detected only a few times. The rearrangement uses TRBV2 and TRBJ2-3; 9 bases align to TRBD2. This CDR3 is built from 16 residues. Looked up from germline, CDR1 is SNHLY and CDR2 is FYNNEI. Unmatched junction bases numbered 11, after V lost 5 bases and J lost 5 bases. The chain's CDR3 is CASSSLTSGSEDTQYF. CDR3 nucleotides: TGTGCCAGCAGTTCACTGACTAGCGGATCAGAAGATACGCAGTATTTT.

The chain has TRBV7-8 and TRBJ2-7, with 7 bases matching TRBD2. With V trimmed by 3 bases and J by 6 bases, 14 bases remained unmatched. The CDR3 loop spans 16 amino acids. Germline V lookup: CDR1 SGHVS, CDR2 FQNEAQ. The CDR3 DNA follows: TGTGCCAGCAGCTTCTACACGGCGGGAGTCGAAGGCGAGCAGTACTTC. It encodes CASSFYTAGVEGEQYF.

As regards this clonotype: This may come from a read error, since a much larger clone is one base off. The genes are TRBV7-9 and TRBJ2-7; TRBD1 agrees at 9 bases. V shed 5 bases, J shed 3 bases, and the junction held 5 bases outside the gene matches. Germline CDR1 and CDR2: SEHNR and FQNEAQ (reference sequence). This CDR3 has 14 amino acids. The CDR3 region has the DNA TGTGCCAGCAGCAACCCGACAGGGGGCTACGAGCAGTACTTC. Amino acid sequence: CASSNPTGGYEQYF.

This clonotype has more than one count but fewer than ten. The chain employs TRBV10-3 and TRBJ2-3; the match to TRBD2 covers 11 bases. CDR1 ENHRY and CDR2 SYGVKD come from the germline V gene. The CDR3 covers 18 residues. V was clipped by 0 bases and J by 2 bases; unmatched bases: 7. The CDR3 region is CAISESGLAGGATDTQYF. The CDR3, as DNA: TGTGCCATCAGTGAGTCGGGTCTAGCGGGAGGAGCCACAGATACGCAGTATTTT.

V gene TRBV29-1 combines with J gene TRBJ2-5; tentatively, D is TRBD1 or TRBD2 (5 bases each). Germline assignment: CDR1 SQVTM and CDR2 ANQGSEA. This CDR3 contains 15 residues. V was pared by 1 base and J by 1 base, with 13 bases between. The CDR3 bases are TGCAGCGTTGAAGGTTCGAGGGGACCCCAAGAGACCCAGTACTTC. Its protein product is CSVEGSRGPQETQYF.

The gene calls are TRBV12-3 or TRBV12-4 and TRBJ1-2; 8 bases match TRBD1. This CDR3 spans 14 amino acids. Trimming removed 4 bases from V and 3 bases from J; junction bases left unmatched: 4. CDR3 in amino acids: CASSSSTGDYGYTF. The CDR3 nucleotides are TGTGCCAGCAGTTCGTCGACAGGGGACTATGGCTACACCTTC.

This clonotype was counted between two and nine times. The chain links TRBV5-1 to TRBJ2-3, with 10 nucleotides matching TRBD2. Per germline, CDR1 SGHRS and CDR2 YFSETQ. The trim removed 0 bases at V and 4 bases at J, leaving 8 bases unmatched. There are 17 residues in the CDR3. CDR3 protein: CASSLVLAGDAADTQYF. The CDR3, as DNA: TGCGCCAGCAGCTTGGTTCTAGCGGGAGATGCTGCAGATACGCAGTATTTT.

With regard to this clonotype: A much larger clone sits a single nucleotide away, making a read error possible. The gene calls are TRBV10-3 and TRBJ2-5, with D perhaps matching TRBD2 (5 bases). The germline CDR1 and CDR2 sequences are ENHRY and SYGVKD. V lost 6 bases and J 3 bases, leaving 11 bases between the germline ends. The CDR3 loop spans 13 amino acids. The CDR3 here is CAIRGWRKETQYF. DNA of the CDR3: TGTGCCATCAGAGGTTGGAGGAAAGAGACCCAGTACTTC.

The DNA of the CDR3 is TGCAGCGTCCTAGGACTAGAAATCTACAATGAGCAGTTCTTC. Residues: CSVLGLEIYNEQFF. V and J are TRBV29-1 and TRBJ2-1; the match to TRBD2 covers 7 bases. V lost 6 bases to trimming and J lost 3 bases; unmatched junction nucleotides: 8. This CDR3 comprises 14 residues. Germline assignment: CDR1 SQVTM and CDR2 ANQGSEA.

In its sample, this clonotype was seen many times. The rearrangement uses TRBV20-1 and TRBJ1-1, with D tentatively TRBD1 (6 bases). The V gene lost 0 bases and the J gene lost 2 bases, with 10 bases spanning the gap. There are 14 residues in the CDR3. Germline V gives CDR1 DFQATT, CDR2 SNEGSKA (reference sequence). The CDR3 sequence is CSARDVGANTEAFF. CDR3 bases: TGCAGTGCTAGAGATGTGGGGGCTAACACTGAAGCTTTCTTT.

The gene calls are TRBV20-1 and TRBJ2-3, with unresolved D. V was clipped by 6 bases and J by 2 bases, with 12 bases between them. The CDR3 length is 13 residues. Germline V gene sequence: CDR1 DFQATT, CDR2 SNEGSKA (reference sequence). The CDR3 DNA follows: TGCAGTGCCCCCCAAGGTCCCACAGATACGCAGTATTTT. It translates to CSAPQGPTDTQYF.

This clonotype was seen at least ten times. J is TRBJ1-4 and V is TRBV20-1; D is uncertain. Germline-derived CDR1 and CDR2 are DFQATT and SNEGSKA (reference sequence). V dropped 5 bases and J dropped 5 bases, with 12 bases sitting between them. The CDR3 has 13 amino acids. The CDR3 DNA follows: TGCAGTGCTTCGCAGGATGGGAATGAAAAACTGTTTTTT. Translated, it gives CSASQDGNEKLFF.

The chain links TRBV30 to TRBJ1-2; D is uncertain. Germline CDR1 GTSNPN, CDR2 SVGIG (reference sequence). The CDR3 runs to 13 residues. The V gene lost 0 bases and the J gene lost 5 bases, with 10 bases spanning the gap. In nucleotides, the CDR3 is TGTGCCTGGAGTGTAACCGGAGGGTATGGCTACACCTTC. Translation gives CAWSVTGGYGYTF.

This clonotype was detected ten times or more. This chain joins TRBV10-3 and TRBJ2-1, with 8 bases aligning to TRBD2. This CDR3 is built from 14 residues. With V trimmed by 6 bases and J by 5 bases, 6 bases remained unmatched. From germline, CDR1 is ENHRY and CDR2 SYGVKD. CDR3 nucleotides: TGTGCCATCAGAGCAGCGGGGGAAGACAATGAGCAGTTCTTC. Protein sequence: CAIRAAGEDNEQFF.

The V call is TRBV20-1, the J call TRBJ2-1, with a weak D call TRBD2 (6 bases). V gave up 2 bases and J gave up 5 bases, with 10 bases separating them. Germline V gives CDR1 DFQATT, CDR2 SNEGSKA (reference sequence). This CDR3 is 13 amino acids long. This CDR3 is CSARRPSDNEQFF. The CDR3 DNA reads as TGCAGTGCTAGAAGGCCTAGCGACAATGAGCAGTTCTTC.

V is TRBV5-1 and J is TRBJ2-7, with D perhaps TRBD1 (6 bases). V dropped 6 bases and J dropped 2 bases, with 18 bases sitting between them. The CDR3 extends over 15 amino acids. Germline V gene lookup returns CDR1 SGHRS and CDR2 YFSETQ. CDR3 coding DNA: TGCGCCAGCAACGATAGGGGATGGGGGCCCTACGAGCAGTACTTC. Protein sequence: CASNDRGWGPYEQYF.